The next 27 T cell receptor beta chains were all read from a single sample in a study of cytomegalovirus exposure and HLA in healthy donors (dated by TCRdb to about 2017). To prepare the library, the immunoSEQ multiplex PCR assay was applied. A mixture of 60 forward primers for TCR Vbeta segments and 13 reverse primers for TCR Jbeta segments was used in the multiplex PCR. The table was pulled from immuneACCESS by TCRdb, which kept in-frame rearrangements only. Such tables lose some clones; where checked, under half of the loss comes from unresolved V genes, and the rest has no known cause. This sample gives roughly 280,000 clones in total; around 65% of them show up just once. 2% to 2.5% of the sample is taken by the ten largest. The material sequenced was PBMCs. The receptors derive from a female donor in good health and CMV-seronegative.

The chain has TRBV6-1 and TRBJ1-4, with no clear D. The CDR3 consists of 13 residues. Germline CDR1 MNHNS, CDR2 SASEGT. The ends were cut back, 2 bases at V and 6 bases at J, with 7 bases in the middle. The CDR3 sequence: CASSEQKDEKLFF. The CDR3 DNA reads as TGTGCCAGCAGTGAACAGAAAGATGAAAAACTGTTTTTT.

V is TRBV11-3 and J is TRBJ2-2, with 11 bases lining up with TRBD1. Unmatched junction bases numbered 2, after V lost 5 bases and J lost 3 bases. Germline V gene data show CDR1 as SGHNT and CDR2 as YENEEA. The CDR3 consists of 15 residues. DNA for the CDR3: TGTGCCAGCAGCCTGGGACAGGGGGACACCGGGGAGCTGTTTTTT. It translates to CASSLGQGDTGELFF. Complete variable domain (other parts from reference TRBV11-3 and TRBJ2-2): EAGVVQSPRYKIIEKKQPVAFWCNPISGHNTLYWYLQNLGQGPELLIRYENEEAVDDSQLPKDRFSAERLKGVDSTLKIQPAELGDSAVYLCASSLGQGDTGELFFGEGSRLTVL.

The chain has TRBV13 and TRBJ2-1; 8 nucleotides agree with TRBD1. The V and J ends lost 5 bases and 8 bases, in that order; junction bases with no gene match: 8. Per germline, CDR1 PRHDT and CDR2 FYEKMQ (reference sequence). The CDR3 contains 14 residues. The CDR3 reads CASSTPTGDDEQFF. CDR3 nucleotide sequence: TGTGCCAGCAGCACCCCGACAGGGGATGATGAGCAGTTCTTC.

The chain uses TRBV5-1 and TRBJ1-2; 7 bases agree with TRBD1. Germline CDR1 and CDR2: SGHRS and YFSETQ. The trim removed 4 bases at V and 4 bases at J, leaving 7 bases unmatched. The CDR3 covers 14 residues. The DNA for the CDR3 is TGCGCCAGCAGCCCAGGACAGGAGCGCTATGGCTACACCTTC. Its translation is CASSPGQERYGYTF.

V is TRBV4-1 and J is TRBJ2-1; 7 positions match TRBD1. Unmatched junction bases numbered 14, after V lost 4 bases and J lost 8 bases. The CDR3 extends over 16 amino acids. Germline-derived CDR1 and CDR2 are MGHRA and YSYEKL. The CDR3 DNA is TGCGCCAGCAGCCGCTTTAAAGGGGGCGTCGGGGATGAGCAGTTCTTC. Protein product: CASSRFKGGVGDEQFF.

This clone is a singleton in its sample. The chain carries TRBV7-9 and TRBJ1-5; TRBD1 might be the D (6 bases). This CDR3 spans 14 amino acids. The V end was cut by 6 bases, the J end by 3 bases, with 12 bases between. The germline V gene encodes CDR1 SEHNR and CDR2 FQNEAQ (reference sequence). CDR3 in DNA: TGTGCCAGCAGTCTACAGGGTAACAATCAGCCCCAGCATTTT. It translates to CASSLQGNNQPQHF.

This chain joins TRBV19 and TRBJ2-1, with D possibly matching TRBD2 (5 bases). CDR1 is LNHDA, CDR2 SQIVND, per germline (reference sequence). V lost 3 bases and J 6 bases, leaving 12 bases between the germline ends. The CDR3 sequence is 14 residues long. The CDR3 spells CASSIRTPLNEQFF. The CDR3 bases are TGTGCCAGTAGTATCAGGACTCCCCTCAATGAGCAGTTCTTC.

J is TRBJ2-3 and V is TRBV6-1; a possible D gene is TRBD1 (7 bases). The germline V gene encodes CDR1 MNHNS and CDR2 SASEGT. V lost 4 bases, J lost 6 bases, and 17 bases lay in between. CDR3 length: 15 amino acids. The CDR3 bases are TGTGCCAGCAGTGGGCGGGACAGCCTATGGGATACGCAGTATTTT. As protein: CASSGRDSLWDTQYF.

V is TRBV5-1 and J is TRBJ2-7, with 13 bases aligning to TRBD2. This CDR3 is 18 amino acids long. Germline CDR1 reads SGHRS; CDR2 reads YFSETQ. Losses at the gene ends were 0 bases for V and 1 base for J; bases not matched to a gene: 7. DNA for the CDR3: TGCGCCAGCAGCTTGGGGACTAGCGGGAGCATTCGGTCCTACGAGCAGTACTTC. It encodes CASSLGTSGSIRSYEQYF.

This clone occurred a few times. Distinct nucleotide sequences in the sample also encode this CDR3. The chain recombines TRBV6-5 with TRBJ2-1; the D gene is possibly TRBD2 (6 bases). The V end was cut by 0 bases, the J end by 2 bases, with 8 bases between. The CDR3 extends over 15 amino acids. Per the germline V gene, CDR1 is MNHEY and CDR2 is SVGAGI. The CDR3 sequence: CASSYSGGAYNEQFF. The CDR3 DNA reads TGTGCCAGCAGTTACTCCGGCGGGGCCTACAATGAGCAGTTCTTC.

The chain carries TRBV18 and TRBJ2-7; tentatively, D is TRBD2 (6 bases). V was clipped by 3 bases and J by 2 bases, with 17 bases between them. CDR3 length: 16 residues. Per the germline V gene, CDR1 is KGHSH and CDR2 is LQKENI. The CDR3 loop is CASSPGPGGATYEQYF. Here the CDR3 DNA reads TGTGCCAGCTCACCCGGCCCGGGCGGGGCTACCTACGAGCAGTACTTC. The full variable domain, with the rest looked up from reference TRBV18 and TRBJ2-7, is NAGVMQNPRHLVRRRGQEARLRCSPMKGHSHVYWYRQLPEEGLKFMVYLQKENIIDESGMPKERFSAEFPKEGPSILRIQQVVRGDSAAYFCASSPGPGGATYEQYFGPGTRLTVT.

The gene calls are TRBV27 and TRBJ1-5, with TRBD1 identical over 9 bases. Germline V gives CDR1 MNHEY, CDR2 SMNVEV (reference sequence). V trimming: 6 bases; J trimming: 6 bases; junction bases outside the gene matches: 15. This CDR3 contains 17 residues. The CDR3 DNA follows: TGTGCCAGCAGCAGTTTCTTTTACAGGGGGCACGGTCAGCCCCAGCATTTT. Residues: CASSSFFYRGHGQPQHF.

This clone appeared a few times. The V and J genes are TRBV10-3 and TRBJ2-1; TRBD1 matches at 7 bases. Germline loops: CDR1 ENHRY, CDR2 SYGVKD. V lost 10 bases, J lost 2 bases, and 11 bases stayed unmatched. The CDR3 is 15 amino acids. CDR3 in amino acids: CASRTTGIAYNEQFF. The CDR3 coding sequence is TGTGCCAGCAGGACGACAGGGATCGCCTACAATGAGCAGTTCTTC.

Notes on this clone: At one end, the junction sequence differs from germline, possibly due to a read error. The rearrangement links TRBV7-9 to TRBJ2-7; D is perhaps TRBD2 (5 bases). The CDR3 runs to 13 residues. The germline CDR1 and CDR2 sequences are SEHNR and FQNEAQ (reference sequence). The CDR3 reads CSSSLRHGDEQYF. The CDR3 DNA reads TGTTCCAGCAGCCTGCGCCACGGGGACGAGCAGTACTTC.

This chain links TRBV5-6 with TRBJ2-7; a weak D match, TRBD1 (6 bases). V lost 4 bases to trimming and J lost 3 bases, with 11 bases between them. CDR1 is SGHDT and CDR2 is YYEEEE in the germline V gene. The CDR3 has 13 residues. The CDR3 reads CASSGDRFYEQYF. The CDR3 DNA follows: TGTGCCAGCAGCGGCGACAGGTTCTACGAGCAGTACTTC. Full variable domain (missing parts from reference TRBV5-6 and TRBJ2-7): DAGVTQSPTHLIKTRGQQVTLRCSPKSGHDTVSWYQQALGQGPQFIFQYYEEEERQRGNFPDRFSGHQFPNYSSELNVNALLLGDSALYLCASSGDRFYEQYFGPGTRLTVT.

This chain connects TRBV14 to TRBJ2-1; 10 bases are a match to TRBD2. The CDR3 has 15 residues. Trimming at V came to 4 bases and at J to 2 bases, leaving 2 bases not matched to a gene. Germline CDR1 reads SGHDN; CDR2 reads FVKESK. This CDR3 is CASSPGLAAYNEQFF. The CDR3 DNA reads TGTGCCAGCAGCCCAGGACTAGCGGCCTACAATGAGCAGTTCTTC.

The CDR3 nucleotides are TGTGCCAGCAGCTCGCGGACTAGCGGGATCACCGGGGAGCTGTTTTTT. Its translation is CASSSRTSGITGELFF. The V and J genes are TRBV13 and TRBJ2-2; 12 bases match TRBD2. Looked up from germline, CDR1 is PRHDT and CDR2 is FYEKMQ (reference sequence). With 4 bases clipped from V and 4 bases from J, the junction kept 4 bases outside the gene matches. CDR3 length equals 16 residues. The full variable domain, with the rest looked up from reference TRBV13 and TRBJ2-2, is AAGVIQSPRHLIKEKRETATLKCYPIPRHDTVYWYQQGPGQDPQFLISFYEKMQSDKGSIPDRFSAQQFSDYHSELNMSSLELGDSALYFCASSSRTSGITGELFFGEGSRLTVL.

The V call is TRBV7-9, the J call TRBJ1-2; 7 nucleotides agree with TRBD1. Germline V gives CDR1 SEHNR, CDR2 FQNEAQ (reference sequence). V trimming: 5 bases; J trimming: 1 base; junction bases outside the gene matches: 7. This CDR3 region has 15 residues. The CDR3 coding sequence is TGTGCCAGCAGCCCGGTACAGGGGCATAACTATGGCTACACCTTC. This encodes CASSPVQGHNYGYTF.

This sequence joins TRBV5-6 and TRBJ2-2, with a tentative D call TRBD1 (6 bases). The CDR3 extends over 14 amino acids. Trimming cost V 0 bases and J 4 bases, with 7 bases left between them. Germline lookup yields CDR1 SGHDT and CDR2 YYEEEE. The CDR3 DNA sequence: TGTGCCAGCAGCTTGGCAGGGGTCACCGGGGAGCTGTTTTTT. It yields the protein CASSLAGVTGELFF.

V is TRBV29-1 and J is TRBJ2-3; a possible D gene is TRBD2 (6 bases). Germline CDR1 SQVTM, CDR2 ANQGSEA. V was cut by 7 bases and J by 6 bases, with 20 bases left in between. This CDR3 spans 14 amino acids. The CDR3 is CSGRRGSGVDTQYF. In DNA, the CDR3 is TGCAGCGGCCGTCGGGGGTCCGGAGTGGATACGCAGTATTTT.

This clone was observed a few times. The chain joins TRBV7-9 to TRBJ2-7, with 7 positions matching TRBD1. Trimming cost V 5 bases and J 0 bases; bases outside gene matches: 4. In germline, CDR1 is SEHNR, CDR2 FQNEAQ (reference sequence). CDR3 length: 14 residues. The CDR3 DNA follows: TGTGCCAGCAGCAAACAGGGGACCTCCTACGAGCAGTACTTC. Amino acids: CASSKQGTSYEQYF. The full variable domain, with the rest looked up from reference TRBV7-9 and TRBJ2-7, is DTGVSQNPRHKITKRGQNVTFRCDPISEHNRLYWYRQTLGQGPEFLTYFQNEAQLEKSRLLSDRFSAERPKGSFSTLEIQRTEQGDSAMYLCASSKQGTSYEQYFGPGTRLTVT.

In this sample, this clone turned up once. A read error may produce the germline difference seen at one junction end. The rearrangement links TRBV7-7 to TRBJ2-2, with a tentative D call TRBD2 (5 bases). Germline CDR1 reads SSHAT; CDR2 reads FNYEAQ (reference sequence). The CDR3 covers 14 residues. The CDR3 nucleotides read TGTGCTAGCAGCTTAGCGCTATCAACCGGGGAGCTGTTTTTT. Protein: CASSLALSTGELFF.

This clone was seen more than once but under ten times. This chain uses TRBV6-6 with TRBJ2-7; TRBD1 matches 7 bases. Per the germline V gene, CDR1 is MNHNY and CDR2 is SVGAGI (reference sequence). J was trimmed by 2 bases and V by 0 bases; bases with no gene match: 7. There are 16 residues in the CDR3. CDR3 residues: CASSYSGQSHPYEQYF. CDR3 in DNA: TGTGCCAGCAGTTACTCGGGACAGTCTCATCCCTACGAGCAGTACTTC.

This clone was seen only a few times. The chain carries TRBV27 and TRBJ2-1, with 8 bases fitting TRBD2. The trim removed 6 bases at V and 3 bases at J, leaving 7 bases unmatched. CDR3 length: 15 residues. Germline CDR1 reads MNHEY; CDR2 reads SMNVEV (reference sequence). Here the CDR3 reads CASRLAGGGYNEQFF. Here the CDR3 DNA reads TGTGCCAGCAGGCTAGCGGGCGGGGGCTACAATGAGCAGTTCTTC.

This clone was counted once. This rearrangement joins TRBV2 to TRBJ1-2, with TRBD1 matching over 7 bases. The CDR3 covers 14 residues. CDR1 and CDR2 (germline): SNHLY, FYNNEI. V gave up 5 bases and J gave up 5 bases; unmatched junction bases: 8. In nucleotides, the CDR3 is TGTGCCAGCAGTCTTCCGGGGACAGCTTATGGCTACACCTTC. This gives the protein CASSLPGTAYGYTF.

This clone was counted only a few times. J is TRBJ1-2 and V is TRBV13; possible D gene TRBD1, 5 bases. CDR1 is PRHDT and CDR2 is FYEKMQ in the germline V gene (reference sequence). The length of the CDR3 is 13 residues. Deletions cut 5 bases from V and 2 bases from J, with 9 bases between. CDR3 protein: CASSRRQNYGYTF. The CDR3 region has the DNA TGTGCCAGCAGCCGGAGACAGAACTATGGCTACACCTTC. The complete variable domain, with remaining parts taken from reference TRBV13 and TRBJ1-2, reads AAGVIQSPRHLIKEKRETATLKCYPIPRHDTVYWYQQGPGQDPQFLISFYEKMQSDKGSIPDRFSAQQFSDYHSELNMSSLELGDSALYFCASSRRQNYGYTFGSGTRLTVV.

This chain joins TRBV2 and TRBJ2-5; TRBD1 aligns across 10 bases. Germline loops: CDR1 SNHLY, CDR2 FYNNEI. The CDR3 contains 14 residues. Trimming at V came to 7 bases and at J to 11 bases, leaving 13 bases not matched to a gene. The DNA of the CDR3 is TGTGCCAGCACCCCGGGACAGGGGATAGGACTGCAGTACTTC. This encodes CASTPGQGIGLQYF.